These 20 T cell receptor beta chains were all obtained from the same sample, sequenced in a study of cytomegalovirus exposure and HLA in healthy donors. A multiplex PCR was run with 60 Vbeta primers and 13 Jbeta primers. Clones were sequenced by immunoSEQ multiplex PCR, and TCRdb holds only the in-frame ones, with some missing. Of roughly 290,000 clones in the sample, 80% are singletons; the top ten hold about 0.28%. Input material: PBMCs. The receptors were sampled from a girl aged 2-10 years in good health and CMV-seronegative.

This rearrangement joins TRBV5-1 to TRBJ1-1; D is perhaps TRBD1 (5 bases). CDR1 is SGHRS and CDR2 is YFSETQ in the germline V gene. V dropped 0 bases and J dropped 7 bases, with 13 bases sitting between them. This CDR3 spans 14 amino acids. Here the CDR3 reads CASSLGLGASEAFF. CDR3 nucleotides: TGCGCCAGCAGCTTGGGGCTAGGGGCGAGTGAAGCTTTCTTT.

The chain employs TRBV4-1 and TRBJ1-5; D unclear. In germline, CDR1 is MGHRA, CDR2 YSYEKL. Between the trimmed V and J ends, which lost 4 bases and 2 bases, there was a span of 15 bases. This CDR3 is 16 amino acids long. CDR3 loop: CASSRQWVAGNQPQHF. CDR3 nucleotides: TGCGCCAGCAGCCGGCAGTGGGTTGCGGGCAATCAGCCCCAGCATTTT.

The V call is TRBV6-1, the J call TRBJ1-2; the match to TRBD1 covers 12 bases. CDR1 MNHNS and CDR2 SASEGT come from the germline V gene. CDR3 length: 14 residues. V shed 6 bases, J shed 3 bases, and the junction held 2 bases outside the gene matches. The chain's CDR3 is CASRGQGADYGYTF. Here the CDR3 DNA reads TGTGCCAGCAGGGGACAGGGGGCGGACTATGGCTACACCTTC.

The chain joins TRBV7-6 to TRBJ2-3; D perhaps matches TRBD2 (5 bases). Trimming shortened V by 0 bases and J by 3 bases, and 10 bases separated the two germline ends. In germline, CDR1 is SGHVS, CDR2 FNYEAQ. The CDR3 spans 15 residues. The CDR3 nucleotides read TGTGCCAGCAGCTTAGCTGGAGGCAGTACAGATACGCAGTATTTT. Translated: CASSLAGGSTDTQYF. Based on the CDR3 plus reference TRBV7-6 and TRBJ2-3, the full variable domain is GAGVSQSPRYKVTKRGQDVALRCDPISGHVSLYWYRQALGQGPEFLTYFNYEAQQDKSGLPNDRFSAERPEGSISTLTIQRTEQRDSAMYRCASSLAGGSTDTQYFGPGTRLTVL.

This chain connects TRBV6-5 to TRBJ1-1; the D is unclear. Trimming stripped 2 bases from V and 3 bases from J, with 7 bases between. Looked up from germline, CDR1 is MNHEY and CDR2 is SVGAGI. The CDR3 has 13 amino acids. In nucleotides, the CDR3 is TGTGCCAGCAGTTACCGTACAGACACTGAAGCTTTCTTT. Protein sequence: CASSYRTDTEAFF.

The chain has TRBV27 and TRBJ2-3; 10 bases match TRBD1. Unmatched junction bases numbered 4, after V lost 5 bases and J lost 2 bases. The V gene's germline CDR1 is MNHEY and CDR2 SMNVEV (reference sequence). CDR3 length: 15 amino acids. CDR3 sequence: CASSRGTGVTDTQYF. The CDR3 DNA reads TGTGCCAGCAGTCGGGGGACAGGGGTCACAGATACGCAGTATTTT.

The rearrangement uses TRBV30 and TRBJ1-1; a weak D match, TRBD1 (6 bases). CDR3 length: 15 residues. Trimming removed 5 bases from V and 0 bases from J, with 16 bases in between. Germline V gene sequence: CDR1 GTSNPN, CDR2 SVGIG (reference sequence). DNA for the CDR3: TGTGCCTGGGTGGAGATAGGACAGATGAACACTGAAGCTTTCTTT. It codes for CAWVEIGQMNTEAFF.

This clone is a singleton in its sample. The rearrangement joins TRBV9 to TRBJ2-3, with D perhaps matching TRBD2 (6 bases). V was pared by 0 bases and J by 3 bases, with 11 bases between. The CDR3 runs 15 residues. Per the germline V gene, CDR1 is SGDLS and CDR2 is YYNGEE. CDR3 in DNA: TGTGCCAGCAGCGTAGGACTAGTATATACAGATACGCAGTATTTT. Its protein is CASSVGLVYTDTQYF. Full variable domain (remainder filled in from reference TRBV9 and TRBJ2-3): DSGVTQTPKHLITATGQRVTLRCSPRSGDLSVYWYQQSLDQGLQFLIQYYNGEERAKGNILERFSAQQFPDLHSELNLSSLELGDSALYFCASSVGLVYTDTQYFGPGTRLTVL.

The rearrangement joins TRBV5-4 to TRBJ2-7; tentative D call: TRBD2 (7 bases). Germline values: CDR1 SGHNT, CDR2 YYREEE (reference sequence). CDR3 length equals 13 residues. Trimming pared 9 bases from V and 7 bases from J, leaving 20 bases between. The CDR3 is CATKGGARKEQYF. In DNA form, the CDR3 reads TGTGCCACTAAAGGGGGGGCTCGGAAGGAGCAGTACTTC.

The chain combines TRBV2 with TRBJ2-3; 9 bases are shared with TRBD2. Germline assignment: CDR1 SNHLY and CDR2 FYNNEI. The CDR3 has 16 amino acids. Trimming at V came to 7 bases and at J to 0 bases, leaving 8 bases not matched to a gene. CDR3 nucleotide sequence: TGTGCCAGCATAAACCTAGCGGGATATAGCACAGATACGCAGTATTTT. It translates to CASINLAGYSTDTQYF.

The V gene is TRBV9, the J gene TRBJ1-2; 8 positions agree with TRBD1. V shed 0 bases and J 10 bases; nucleotides not matched to a gene: 8. This CDR3 contains 14 residues. CDR1 and CDR2 from the germline V gene are SGDLS and YYNGEE. This CDR3 is CASSVGRDRSNYTF. CDR3 DNA: TGTGCCAGCAGCGTAGGAAGGGACAGGTCAAACTACACCTTC.

The gene calls are TRBV19 and TRBJ1-6; 8 bases agree with TRBD1. The CDR3 is made up of 16 amino acids. Looked up from germline, CDR1 is LNHDA and CDR2 is SQIVND (reference sequence). V lost 6 bases, J lost 10 bases, and 14 bases stayed unmatched. The CDR3 sequence is CASSGQGLILGSPLHF. In nucleotides, the CDR3 is TGTGCCAGTAGCGGACAGGGCCTTATCCTTGGGTCACCCCTCCACTTT.

Only one count was recorded for this clone. This rearrangement joins TRBV7-8 to TRBJ2-7; D is unresolved. The CDR3 loop spans 11 amino acids. Germline V gene lookup returns CDR1 SGHVS and CDR2 FQNEAQ. Trimming shortened V by 5 bases and J by 10 bases, and 12 bases separated the two germline ends. Here the CDR3 DNA reads TGTGCCAGCAGCAGCCATGCGGAACAGTACTTC. Translation gives CASSSHAEQYF. Filled out from reference TRBV7-8 and TRBJ2-7, the complete variable domain reads GAGVSQSPRYKVAKRGQDVALRCDPISGHVSLFWYQQALGQGPEFLTYFQNEAQLDKSGLPSDRFFAERPEGSVSTLKIQRTQQEDSAVYLCASSSHAEQYFGPGTRLTVT.

This clone was recorded a few times. CDR3 loop: CASSRGGTGPGAFF. The CDR3 nucleotides are TGTGCCAGCAGTCGGGGGGGCACGGGTCCGGGAGCTTTCTTT. The V gene is TRBV2, the J gene TRBJ1-1, with D perhaps TRBD1 (6 bases). Trimming took off 5 bases at V and 10 bases at J, with 20 bases between the two ends. CDR1 SNHLY and CDR2 FYNNEI come from the germline V gene. The CDR3 runs to 14 residues.

The chain uses TRBV9 and TRBJ1-5; TRBD1 agrees at 9 bases. V lost 3 bases and J lost 2; bases outside the gene matches: 9. The CDR3 loop spans 17 amino acids. Germline CDR1 reads SGDLS; CDR2 reads YYNGEE. The CDR3 DNA reads TGTGCCAGCAGCGCGGGGACAGGGCAAATGGGCAATCAGCCCCAGCATTTT. It specifies CASSAGTGQMGNQPQHF.

This chain links TRBV5-1 with TRBJ2-7; 10 nucleotides match TRBD2. Trimming removed 3 bases from V and 2 bases from J; junction bases left unmatched: 14. This CDR3 comprises 18 residues. Per germline, CDR1 SGHRS and CDR2 YFSETQ. CDR3 region: CASSWGKTSGHSTYEQYF. The CDR3, as DNA: TGCGCCAGCAGCTGGGGGAAGACTAGCGGGCACAGTACCTACGAGCAGTACTTC.

The rearrangement joins TRBV15 to TRBJ1-5; TRBD1 matches 7 bases. With V trimmed by 8 bases and J by 5 bases, 6 bases remained unmatched. The CDR3 is 13 residues long. Looked up from germline, CDR1 is LNHNV and CDR2 is YYDKDF (reference sequence). This CDR3 is CATGQGDHQPQHF. Here the CDR3 DNA reads TGTGCCACCGGCCAGGGGGATCATCAGCCCCAGCATTTT.

The gene calls are TRBV29-1 and TRBJ2-3; 14 nucleotides line up with TRBD2. The CDR3 contains 14 residues. Germline V gene data show CDR1 as SQVTM and CDR2 as ANQGSEA. The V gene end was trimmed by 6 bases and the J gene end by 7 bases; junction bases not matched to a gene: 6. CDR3 nucleotides: TGCAGCGTATATGGGACTAGCGGGAGTAATACGCAGTATTTT. Protein: CSVYGTSGSNTQYF.

The genes are TRBV27 and TRBJ1-1; D is unclear. The CDR3 loop spans 13 amino acids. V was clipped by 4 bases and J by 4 bases, with 10 bases between them. The germline V gene has CDR1 MNHEY and CDR2 SMNVEV (reference sequence). The CDR3 region is CASSWSRFTEAFF. Here the CDR3 DNA reads TGTGCCAGCAGTTGGTCGCGGTTCACTGAAGCTTTCTTT.

V is TRBV7-9 and J is TRBJ1-2; no clear D gene. The V gene's germline CDR1 is SEHNR and CDR2 FQNEAQ (reference sequence). This CDR3 region has 13 residues. V gave up 8 bases and J gave up 5 bases, with 15 bases separating them. In nucleotides, the CDR3 is TGTGCCAGCCGCAGGAGGTGGGATTATGGCTACACCTTC. It specifies CASRRRWDYGYTF.